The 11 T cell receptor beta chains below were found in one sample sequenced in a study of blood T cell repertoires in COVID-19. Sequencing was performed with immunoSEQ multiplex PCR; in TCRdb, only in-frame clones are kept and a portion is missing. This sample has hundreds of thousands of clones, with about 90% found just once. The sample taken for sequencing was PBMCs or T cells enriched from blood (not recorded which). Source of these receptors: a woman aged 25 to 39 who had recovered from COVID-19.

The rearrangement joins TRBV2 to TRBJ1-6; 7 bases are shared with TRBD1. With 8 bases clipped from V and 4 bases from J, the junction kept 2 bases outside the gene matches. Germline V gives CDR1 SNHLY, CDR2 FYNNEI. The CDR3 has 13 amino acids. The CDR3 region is CASRDSYNSPLHF. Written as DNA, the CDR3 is TGTGCCAGCCGGGACAGTTATAATTCACCCCTCCACTTT.

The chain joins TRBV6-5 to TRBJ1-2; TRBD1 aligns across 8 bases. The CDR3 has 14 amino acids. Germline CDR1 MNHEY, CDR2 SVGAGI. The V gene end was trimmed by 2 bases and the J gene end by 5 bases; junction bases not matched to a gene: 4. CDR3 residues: CASSYSRGQYGYTF. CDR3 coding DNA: TGTGCCAGCAGTTACAGCAGGGGGCAATATGGCTACACCTTC.

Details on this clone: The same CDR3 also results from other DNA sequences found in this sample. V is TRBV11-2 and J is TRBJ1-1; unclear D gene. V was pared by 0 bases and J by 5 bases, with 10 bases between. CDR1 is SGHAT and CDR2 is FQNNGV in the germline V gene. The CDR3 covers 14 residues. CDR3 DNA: TGTGCCAGCAGCTTAGAAGGCTCGGGAACTGAAGCTTTCTTT. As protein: CASSLEGSGTEAFF.

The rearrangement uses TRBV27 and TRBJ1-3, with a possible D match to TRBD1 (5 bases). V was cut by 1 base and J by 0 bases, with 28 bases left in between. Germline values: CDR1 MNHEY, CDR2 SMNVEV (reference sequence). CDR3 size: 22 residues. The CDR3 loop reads CASSLLFGRGGTPGHSGNTIYF. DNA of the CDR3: TGTGCCAGCAGTTTATTATTTGGTCGCGGGGGAACCCCAGGCCACTCTGGAAACACCATATATTTT.

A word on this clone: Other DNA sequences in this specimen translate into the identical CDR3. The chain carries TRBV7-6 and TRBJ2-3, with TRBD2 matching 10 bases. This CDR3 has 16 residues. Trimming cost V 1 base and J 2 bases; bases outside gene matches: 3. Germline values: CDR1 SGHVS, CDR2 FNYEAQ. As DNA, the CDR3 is TGTGCCAGCAGCTTAGTAGCGGGGGGCTCCACAGATACGCAGTATTTT. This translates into CASSLVAGGSTDTQYF.

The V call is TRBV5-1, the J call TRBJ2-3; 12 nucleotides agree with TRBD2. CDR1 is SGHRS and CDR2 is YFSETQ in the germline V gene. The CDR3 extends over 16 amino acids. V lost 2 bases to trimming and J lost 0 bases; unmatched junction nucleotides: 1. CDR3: CASSFLAGGSTDTQYF. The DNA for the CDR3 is TGCGCCAGCAGCTTCCTAGCGGGAGGGAGCACAGATACGCAGTATTTT.

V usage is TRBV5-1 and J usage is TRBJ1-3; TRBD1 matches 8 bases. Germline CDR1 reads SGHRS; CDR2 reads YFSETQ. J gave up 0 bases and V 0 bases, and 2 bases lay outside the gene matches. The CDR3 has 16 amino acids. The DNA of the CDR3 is TGCGCCAGCAGCTTGGGGGGACAGGTCTCTGGAAACACCATATATTTT. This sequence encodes CASSLGGQVSGNTIYF.

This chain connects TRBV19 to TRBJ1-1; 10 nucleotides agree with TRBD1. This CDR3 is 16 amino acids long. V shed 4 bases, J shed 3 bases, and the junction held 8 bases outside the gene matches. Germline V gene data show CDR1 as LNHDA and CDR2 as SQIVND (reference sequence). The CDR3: CASSTRQGARYTEAFF. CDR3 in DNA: TGTGCCAGTAGTACCCGACAGGGGGCAAGGTACACTGAAGCTTTCTTT.

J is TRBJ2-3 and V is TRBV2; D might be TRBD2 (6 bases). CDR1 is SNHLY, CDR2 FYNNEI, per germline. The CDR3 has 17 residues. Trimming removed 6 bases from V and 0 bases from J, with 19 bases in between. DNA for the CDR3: TGTGCCAGCAGAAAACGCCCCGTCGGGACTAGCACAGATACGCAGTATTTT. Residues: CASRKRPVGTSTDTQYF.

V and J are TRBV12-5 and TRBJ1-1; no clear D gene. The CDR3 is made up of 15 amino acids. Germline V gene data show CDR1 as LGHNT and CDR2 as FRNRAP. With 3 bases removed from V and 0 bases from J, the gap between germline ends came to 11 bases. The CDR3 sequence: CASGFSPGVNTEAFF. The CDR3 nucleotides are TGTGCTAGTGGTTTCTCCCCCGGAGTGAACACTGAAGCTTTCTTT.

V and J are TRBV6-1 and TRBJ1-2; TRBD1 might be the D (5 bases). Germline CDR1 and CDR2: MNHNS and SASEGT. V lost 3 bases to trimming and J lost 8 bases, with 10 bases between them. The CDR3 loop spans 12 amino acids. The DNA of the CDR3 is TGTGCCAGCAGTGAGGGGGGTCTCGGCTACACCTTC. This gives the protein CASSEGGLGYTF.